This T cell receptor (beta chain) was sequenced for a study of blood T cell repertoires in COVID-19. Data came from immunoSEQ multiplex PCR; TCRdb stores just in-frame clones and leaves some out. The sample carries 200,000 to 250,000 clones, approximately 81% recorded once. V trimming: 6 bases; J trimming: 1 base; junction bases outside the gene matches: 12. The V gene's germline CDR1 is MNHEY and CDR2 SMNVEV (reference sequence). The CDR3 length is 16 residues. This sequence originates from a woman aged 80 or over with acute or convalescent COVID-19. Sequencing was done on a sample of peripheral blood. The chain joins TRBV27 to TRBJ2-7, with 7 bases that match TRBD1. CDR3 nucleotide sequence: TGTGCCAGCAGACTGTACAGGGGATCATTTTCCTACGAGCAGTACTTC. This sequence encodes CASRLYRGSFSYEQYF.